This T cell receptor (beta chain) was obtained from a study of radiation and T cells in renal cell carcinoma. At the level of the study: Nephrectomy followed 15 Gy stereotactic body radiation by 4 weeks. Study-level results: From baseline, blood top tumor clonotypes peaked at 2 weeks post-radiation.

The germline V gene encodes CDR1 MGHRA and CDR2 YSYEKL. The CDR3 spans 16 residues. After removal of 0 bases from V and 4 bases from J, the junction contained 5 bases not matched to a gene. This clone was observed a single time. The antigen is undetermined. Time point indicated: blood 2 weeks post-SBRT. Treatment in this sample: 15 Gy SBRT to primary tumor, nephrectomy 4 weeks later. Blood was sampled at baseline, 2 weeks and 4 weeks after SBRT. Clear cell pathology was present in this patient's renal cell carcinoma. The assay was immunoSEQ multiplex PCR, and TCRdb's table has in-frame clones only and misses some. The sample has approximately 49,000 clones, less than 85% seen once.

This TCR derives from a woman aged 70-85 years with renal cell carcinoma. V gene TRBV4-1 combines with J gene TRBJ2-7; 11 bases map to TRBD2. The specimen comprised blood, sampled from a patient whose treatment included radiotherapy and nephrectomy. CDR3 in amino acids: CASSQDKLAGAYEQYF. The CDR3 nucleotides are TGCGCCAGCAGCCAAGATAAACTAGCGGGAGCGTACGAGCAGTACTTC.